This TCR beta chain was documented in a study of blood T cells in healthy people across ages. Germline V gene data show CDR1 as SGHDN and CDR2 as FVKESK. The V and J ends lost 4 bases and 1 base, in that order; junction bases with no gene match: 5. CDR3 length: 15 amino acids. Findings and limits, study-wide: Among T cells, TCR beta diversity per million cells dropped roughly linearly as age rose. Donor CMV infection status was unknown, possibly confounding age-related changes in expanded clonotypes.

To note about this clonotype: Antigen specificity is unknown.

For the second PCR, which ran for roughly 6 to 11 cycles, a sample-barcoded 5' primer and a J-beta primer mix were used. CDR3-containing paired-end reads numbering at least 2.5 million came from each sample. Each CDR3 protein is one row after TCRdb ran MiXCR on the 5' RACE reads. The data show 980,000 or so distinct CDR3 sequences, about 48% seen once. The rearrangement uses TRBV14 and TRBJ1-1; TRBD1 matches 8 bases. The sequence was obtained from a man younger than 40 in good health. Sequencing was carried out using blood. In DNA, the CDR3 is TGTGCCAGCAGCCTAGGACAGGGCCCGAACACTGAAGCTTTCTTT. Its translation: CASSLGQGPNTEAFF.